The 20 T cell receptor beta chains in this list originate from one sample, sequenced in a study of CD8 T cells in ankylosing spondylitis. These receptors lack a known antigen. Regarding the study as a whole: Seemingly characteristic of ankylosing spondylitis blood was a TCR beta motif consisting of about 8 highly homologous variants.

TCRdb fed the 5' RACE reads into MiXCR, producing one record per CDR3 protein. Found here are approximately 300,000 distinct CDR3 sequences, 7.5% to 9% of them singletons; the top ten hold just over 14%. The material sequenced was blood, either unsorted or a sorted T cell fraction (not recorded which). Every receptor here comes from a male donor with ankylosing spondylitis.

The J gene is TRBJ2-7, the V gene TRBV6-1; 10 nucleotides match TRBD2. V shed 6 bases, J shed 3 bases, and the junction held 14 bases outside the gene matches. The CDR3 contains 17 residues. Germline V gives CDR1 MNHNS, CDR2 SASEGT. The DNA for the CDR3 is TGTGCCAGCAGGAAAGCGGGAGGGCCACCAGGGGACTACGAGCAGTACTTC. Translated: CASRKAGGPPGDYEQYF.

This clonotype was seen a handful of times. V usage is TRBV5-1 and J usage is TRBJ2-5, with D perhaps assigned TRBD1 or TRBD2 (7 bases each). The CDR3 is 15 residues long. Germline-derived CDR1 and CDR2 are SGHRS and YFSETQ. The V and J ends lost 3 bases and 2 bases respectively, with 14 bases between them. As DNA, the CDR3 is TGCGCCAGCAGCTGGTCCCAGGGGGGGCAAGAGACCCAGTACTTC. Translated: CASSWSQGGQETQYF.

This clonotype was seen ten or more times. The chain links TRBV20-1 to TRBJ1-3; TRBD1 might be the D (5 bases). V lost 0 bases and J 4 bases, leaving 19 bases between the germline ends. This CDR3 is 17 amino acids long. In germline, CDR1 is DFQATT, CDR2 SNEGSKA (reference sequence). The CDR3 DNA reads TGCAGTGCTAGAGATGGGCAGGGCTGGACGGGCGGAAACACCATATATTTT. It translates to CSARDGQGWTGGNTIYF.

The genes are TRBV20-1 and TRBJ1-5, with D unclear. This CDR3 has 13 amino acids. Between the trimmed V and J ends, which lost 1 base and 2 bases, there was a span of 6 bases. In germline, CDR1 is DFQATT, CDR2 SNEGSKA (reference sequence). The CDR3 DNA is TGCAGTGCTAGAGTCGGCGGCAATCAGCCCCAGCATTTT. It specifies CSARVGGNQPQHF.

This clonotype was recorded only once. The chain uses TRBV5-1 and TRBJ2-3, with 7 bases aligning to TRBD2. Per germline, CDR1 SGHRS and CDR2 YFSETQ. CDR3 length: 16 residues. The V gene end was trimmed by 0 bases and the J gene end by 6 bases; junction bases not matched to a gene: 10. The CDR3 spells CASSLDARGGPDTQYF. As DNA, the CDR3 is TGCGCCAGCAGCTTGGATGCGAGGGGAGGGCCGGATACGCAGTATTTT.

This clonotype was counted only a few times. The rearrangement links TRBV27 to TRBJ2-3; the D gene is possibly TRBD2 (6 bases). Germline lookup yields CDR1 MNHEY and CDR2 SMNVEV (reference sequence). The CDR3 sequence is 16 residues long. With 2 bases removed from V and 0 bases from J, the gap between germline ends came to 12 bases. The CDR3 DNA reads as TGTGCCAGCAGTTTAATAGGAGGGACTAGCACAGATACGCAGTATTTT. This encodes CASSLIGGTSTDTQYF.

This clonotype was counted a few times. This chain uses TRBV5-1 with TRBJ2-3; possible D gene TRBD1, 6 bases. The CDR3 is 12 residues long. Trimming removed 4 bases at V and 4 bases at J, with 7 bases between. From germline, CDR1 is SGHRS and CDR2 YFSETQ. The CDR3, as DNA: TGCGCCAGCAGCGAGGGGGCAGATACGCAGTATTTT. Its protein product is CASSEGADTQYF. Drawing the rest from reference TRBV5-1 and TRBJ2-3, the complete variable domain is KAGVTQTPRYLIKTRGQQVTLSCSPISGHRSVSWYQQTPGQGLQFLFEYFSETQRNKGNFPGRFSGRQFSNSRSEMNVSTLELGDSALYLCASSEGADTQYFGPGTRLTVL.

This chain links TRBV12-3 or TRBV12-4 with TRBJ2-5, with D unclear. Trimming pared 3 bases from V and 3 bases from J, leaving 11 bases between. This CDR3 has 14 residues. CDR3 sequence reads: CASSFAFSKETQYF. CDR3 bases: TGTGCCAGCAGTTTTGCTTTTAGTAAAGAGACCCAGTACTTC.

This clonotype has more than one count but fewer than ten. V and J are TRBV18 and TRBJ1-1; perhaps TRBD1 as D (5 bases). Trimming took off 3 bases at V and 8 bases at J, with 10 bases between the two ends. CDR1 and CDR2 from the germline V gene are KGHSH and LQKENI. The CDR3 extends over 12 amino acids. CDR3 region: CASSPDTQEAFF. The CDR3 bases are TGTGCCAGCTCACCGGACACGCAAGAAGCTTTCTTT.

This clonotype was detected a few times. The chain employs TRBV6-1 and TRBJ2-7; 12 bases agree with TRBD1. V was pared by 7 bases and J by 4 bases, with 8 bases of the junction left unmatched. CDR1 MNHNS and CDR2 SASEGT come from the germline V gene. CDR3 length equals 15 residues. The chain's CDR3 is CASMGQGARSYEQYF. The CDR3 DNA reads as TGTGCCAGCATGGGACAGGGGGCGCGCTCTTACGAGCAGTACTTC.

The chain links TRBV21-1 to TRBJ2-6; TRBD1 is the table's D call, not checked against the DNA. TRBV21-1 is a pseudogene segment. The CDR3 runs to 18 residues. For the CDR3, the DNA is TGTGCCAGCAGCGACGCCGGGACAGGGAACTCTGGGGCCAACGTCCTGACTTTC. Residues: CASSDAGTGNSGANVLTF.

In its sample, this clonotype was seen a few times. V gene TRBV3-1 combines with J gene TRBJ2-7; 7 bases fit TRBD1. The ends lost 7 bases at V and 6 bases at J; junction bases unmatched: 9. The CDR3 has 13 residues. CDR1 is LGHDT and CDR2 is YNNKEL in the germline V gene (reference sequence). CDR3 coding DNA: TGTGCCAGCAAACTACAGGGGATCGGCGAGCAGTACTTC. It codes for CASKLQGIGEQYF.

This clonotype was detected ten times or more. This rearrangement joins TRBV7-9 to TRBJ2-3, with D maybe TRBD1 (6 bases). CDR1 and CDR2 (germline): SEHNR, FQNEAQ (reference sequence). The CDR3 has 14 residues. Trimming shortened V by 4 bases and J by 6 bases, and 14 bases separated the two germline ends. For the CDR3, the DNA is TGTGCCAGCAGCTCCCCACAGGGCATTGATACGCAGTATTTT. Protein sequence: CASSSPQGIDTQYF. The complete variable domain, with remaining parts taken from reference TRBV7-9 and TRBJ2-3, reads DTGVSQNPRHKITKRGQNVTFRCDPISEHNRLYWYRQTLGQGPEFLTYFQNEAQLEKSRLLSDRFSAERPKGSFSTLEIQRTEQGDSAMYLCASSSPQGIDTQYFGPGTRLTVL.

This clonotype was seen many times. V is TRBV6-5 and J is TRBJ2-7; D not certain. Trimming stripped 0 bases from V and 7 bases from J, with 16 bases between. This CDR3 spans 15 amino acids. Germline assignment: CDR1 MNHEY and CDR2 SVGAGI. CDR3 DNA: TGTGCCAGCAGTTACTCGAGCAGCGCACCTTATGAGCAGTACTTC. Amino acids: CASSYSSSAPYEQYF.

Only a few counts were recorded for this clonotype. The chain combines TRBV5-1 with TRBJ1-4; 9 bases match TRBD1. V was clipped by 3 bases and J by 7 bases; unmatched bases: 4. The germline gives CDR1 SGHRS, CDR2 YFSETQ. The CDR3 has 14 amino acids. The CDR3 nucleotides are TGCGCCAGCAGCTCACAGGGGGCCAGTGAAAAACTGTTTTTT. It encodes CASSSQGASEKLFF. Complete variable domain (other parts from reference TRBV5-1 and TRBJ1-4): KAGVTQTPRYLIKTRGQQVTLSCSPISGHRSVSWYQQTPGQGLQFLFEYFSETQRNKGNFPGRFSGRQFSNSRSEMNVSTLELGDSALYLCASSSQGASEKLFFGSGTQLSVL.

The chain links TRBV4-1 to TRBJ2-5; TRBD2 matches at 9 bases. With V trimmed by 0 bases and J by 2 bases, 4 bases remained unmatched. CDR3 length: 16 residues. CDR1 is MGHRA and CDR2 is YSYEKL in the germline V gene. The CDR3 bases are TGCGCCAGCAGCCAAGAGGGGCGGGAGGGGCAAGAGACCCAGTACTTC. It specifies CASSQEGREGQETQYF.

This clonotype was detected a few times. The chain is built from TRBV7-2 and TRBJ2-5, with 9 bases matching TRBD2. Trimming removed 5 bases from V and 2 bases from J; junction bases left unmatched: 12. Germline V lookup: CDR1 SGHTA, CDR2 FQGNSA. The CDR3 has 17 residues. In DNA, the CDR3 is TGTGCCAGCAGCCTCCCGTATTTAGCGGGAGTTCAAGAGACCCAGTACTTC. Its translation: CASSLPYLAGVQETQYF.

The CDR3 here is CASSITGGIYEQYF. The CDR3 bases are TGTGCCAGTAGTATTACGGGCGGCATCTACGAGCAGTACTTC. The chain carries TRBV19 and TRBJ2-7; D call uncertain. Trimming shortened V by 3 bases and J by 3 bases, and 12 bases separated the two germline ends. The CDR3 runs to 14 residues. Germline CDR1 is LNHDA and CDR2 is SQIVND (reference sequence). Complete variable domain (other parts from reference TRBV19 and TRBJ2-7): DGGITQSPKYLFRKEGQNVTLSCEQNLNHDAMYWYRQDPGQGLRLIYYSQIVNDFQKGDIAEGYSVSREKKESFPLTVTSAQKNPTAFYLCASSITGGIYEQYFGPGTRLTVT.

There are many counts of this clonotype. The chain carries TRBV28 and TRBJ1-1, with D perhaps matching TRBD1 (5 bases). Trimming removed 6 bases from V and 4 bases from J, with 15 bases in between. From germline, CDR1 is MDHEN and CDR2 SYDVKM. CDR3 length: 14 residues. The CDR3 here is CASRPQGIITEAFF. The CDR3, as DNA: TGTGCCAGCAGGCCCCAGGGTATCATCACTGAAGCTTTCTTT.

This clonotype was seen only a few times. The CDR3 here is CSATTAGTRKDEQYF. The CDR3 bases are TGCAGTGCCACCACGGCCGGGACTAGGAAAGACGAGCAGTACTTC. V gene TRBV20-1 combines with J gene TRBJ2-7; 8 nucleotides match TRBD2. V shed 6 bases, J shed 5 bases, and the junction held 15 bases outside the gene matches. CDR3 size: 15 residues. Germline V gene sequence: CDR1 DFQATT, CDR2 SNEGSKA (reference sequence).